This TCR beta chain was recorded in a study of technical replicates of blood from a few donors. The method was immunoSEQ multiplex PCR; TCRdb's version includes in-frame clones alone and lacks a portion of them. The profile shows 60,000 to 70,000 clones, around 88% of them singletons. The CDR3 totals 14 residues. Germline V gene lookup returns CDR1 MNHNY and CDR2 SVGAGI (reference sequence). The junction had 10 bases not matched to a gene; V was cut back by 8 bases and J by 9 bases. Material: PBMCs. This sequence was found in a human donor in good health. Some clones in this sample may be carry-over from other donors' samples. This chain links TRBV6-6 with TRBJ1-6; TRBD1 aligns across 7 bases. CDR3 nucleotide sequence: TGTGCCAGCGTCCCGGGAGGGGGCGGTTCACCCCTCCACTTT. This gives the protein CASVPGGGGSPLHF.